The present TCR beta chain was sequenced within a study of T cells in Graves' hyperthyroidism and ophthalmopathy. Study-wide points: Most thyroid clonotypes that were expanded above 0.001 also turned up in blood.

This clonotype was counted ten times or more. As yet, its antigen is unknown. From RNA transcripts, TCR beta CDR3 regions were amplified. With the HTBI primer set, the TCR CDR3 went through a first round of RT-PCR. MiXCR, run by TCRdb on the multiplex PCR reads, gives a single entry per CDR3 protein. The sample yields about 500,000 distinct CDR3 sequences, about 15% seen once. The V gene end was trimmed by 3 bases and the J gene end by 0 bases; junction bases not matched to a gene: 4. Germline V gives CDR1 DFQATT, CDR2 SNEGSKA (reference sequence). The CDR3 has 15 amino acids. V and J are TRBV20-1 and TRBJ2-3; 9 bases agree with TRBD2. This TCR derives from a woman aged 25 to 39 with Graves' ophthalmopathy. Sequenced sample: blood. The chain's CDR3 is CSARRTSVSTDTQYF. DNA of the CDR3: TGCAGTGCTAGGAGGACTAGCGTAAGCACAGATACGCAGTATTTT.